Presented here are 28 T cell receptor beta chains from one specimen sequenced in a study of T cell changes during pregnancy in multiple sclerosis. The assay was immunoSEQ multiplex PCR, and TCRdb's table has in-frame clones only and misses some. The sample includes some 85,000 clones, 94% of them seen just once. Sequences were derived from peripheral blood, sampled in the third trimester of pregnancy. The receptors were sampled from a female donor with multiple sclerosis, enrolled in a pregnancy study.

The V call is TRBV28, the J call TRBJ2-5, with 8 positions matching TRBD1. Trimming took 3 bases from V and 5 from J; bases not matched to a gene: 14. The CDR3 sequence is 17 residues long. Germline V gene lookup returns CDR1 MDHEN and CDR2 SYDVKM. The CDR3 DNA sequence: TGTGCCAGCAGTTTCCTCTCCGGGACAGGTGAGGCGGAGACCCAGTACTTC. Amino acid sequence: CASSFLSGTGEAETQYF.

The chain uses TRBV19 and TRBJ2-1; D gene unclear. CDR1 is LNHDA, CDR2 SQIVND, per germline (reference sequence). The CDR3 has 17 residues. With 5 bases removed from V and 1 base from J, the gap between germline ends came to 18 bases. The CDR3 sequence: CASSPNAIATSYNEQFF. The CDR3 region has the DNA TGTGCCAGTAGTCCGAATGCCATAGCTACATCCTACAATGAGCAGTTCTTC.

J is TRBJ1-2 and V is TRBV15; D ambiguous. With 1 base removed from V and 5 bases from J, the gap between germline ends came to 5 bases. Germline CDR1 reads LNHNV; CDR2 reads YYDKDF (reference sequence). The CDR3 loop spans 12 amino acids. The CDR3: CATSRAQYGYTF. CDR3 nucleotides: TGTGCCACCAGCAGAGCCCAGTATGGCTACACCTTC. Full variable domain (remainder filled in from reference TRBV15 and TRBJ1-2): DAMVIQNPRYQVTQFGKPVTLSCSQTLNHNVMYWYQQKSSQAPKLLFHYYDKDFNNEADTPDNFQSRRPNTSFCFLDIRSPGLGDTAMYLCATSRAQYGYTFGSGTRLTVV.

V gene TRBV6-1 combines with J gene TRBJ2-5; 7 bases are shared with TRBD2. Germline V gene lookup returns CDR1 MNHNS and CDR2 SASEGT. The V gene end was trimmed by 4 bases and the J gene end by 5 bases; junction bases not matched to a gene: 7. The length of the CDR3 is 14 residues. DNA for the CDR3: TGTGCCAGCAGTGGAAGCGGGGCCTGGGAGACCCAGTACTTC. It is translated as CASSGSGAWETQYF.

This clone was seen a single time. This chain uses TRBV2 with TRBJ1-3; 8 nucleotides align to TRBD1. The CDR3 loop spans 16 amino acids. The V gene end was trimmed by 5 bases and the J gene end by 0 bases; junction bases not matched to a gene: 6. Germline V gene sequence: CDR1 SNHLY, CDR2 FYNNEI. CDR3: CASSMTGVSSGNTIYF. CDR3 DNA: TGTGCCAGCAGTATGACAGGGGTGAGCTCTGGAAACACCATATATTTT. The whole variable domain, remainder taken from reference TRBV2 and TRBJ1-3, is EPEVTQTPSHQVTQMGQEVILRCVPISNHLYFYWYRQILGQKVEFLVSFYNNEISEKSEIFDDQFSVERPDGSNFTLKIRSTKLEDSAMYFCASSMTGVSSGNTIYFGEGSWLTVV.

This rearrangement joins TRBV28 to TRBJ2-6; tentatively, D is TRBD2 (6 bases). The germline CDR1 and CDR2 sequences are MDHEN and SYDVKM. The CDR3 consists of 16 residues. V lost 4 bases and J lost 2, with 12 bases in between. The DNA for the CDR3 is TGTGCCAGCAGTTCCCCAGGGAGGACTGGGGCCAACGTCCTGACTTTC. Translated, it gives CASSSPGRTGANVLTF.

This rearrangement joins TRBV25-1 to TRBJ1-3; D possibly corresponds to TRBD1 (6 bases). Germline V CDR1 and CDR2: MGHDK, SYGVNS. With 4 bases removed from V and 7 bases from J, the gap between germline ends came to 14 bases. CDR3 size: 14 residues. The CDR3 nucleotides are TGTGCCAGCAGTGGGACAGATCATAAGAACACCATATATTTT. Its protein is CASSGTDHKNTIYF.

V is TRBV7-6 and J is TRBJ2-3; 9 bases are a match to TRBD2. The germline CDR1 and CDR2 sequences are SGHVS and FNYEAQ. The CDR3 runs to 15 residues. After removal of 5 bases from V and 5 bases from J, the junction contained 8 bases not matched to a gene. The CDR3 loop is CASSLLAGVGDTQYF. CDR3 DNA: TGTGCCAGCAGCCTACTAGCGGGCGTGGGAGATACGCAGTATTTT.

V usage is TRBV14 and J usage is TRBJ2-1, with a weak D call TRBD1 (5 bases). This CDR3 spans 15 amino acids. Germline CDR1 reads SGHDN; CDR2 reads FVKESK. Trimming pared 3 bases from V and 3 bases from J, leaving 12 bases between. The CDR3 region has the DNA TGTGCCAGCAGCCATGGAACAGGCTACTACAATGAGCAGTTCTTC. Its protein product is CASSHGTGYYNEQFF.

The chain joins TRBV6-5 to TRBJ2-7, with 11 bases identical to TRBD2. The CDR3 runs to 14 residues. Germline V gene data show CDR1 as MNHEY and CDR2 as SVGAGI. After removal of 2 bases from V and 4 bases from J, the junction contained 1 base not matched to a gene. The CDR3 sequence: CASSYASGRYEQYF. The CDR3 nucleotides read TGTGCCAGCAGTTACGCTAGCGGGAGGTACGAGCAGTACTTC.

The V call is TRBV29-1, the J call TRBJ2-7, with TRBD2 matching 12 bases. The trim removed 6 bases at V and 10 bases at J, leaving 7 bases unmatched. CDR3 length equals 12 residues. Germline assignment: CDR1 SQVTM and CDR2 ANQGSEA. Written as DNA, the CDR3 is TGCAGCGTAGGAGAGACTAGCGGGAGACAGTACTTC. It is translated as CSVGETSGRQYF.

This chain links TRBV6-5 with TRBJ2-1; D is unresolved. The CDR3 runs to 13 residues. The V end lost 6 bases, the J end lost 6 bases, and 12 bases lay between the germline ends. The germline CDR1 and CDR2 sequences are MNHEY and SVGAGI. The CDR3: CASSLGLANEQFF. The CDR3 region has the DNA TGTGCCAGCAGCCTAGGCTTAGCCAATGAGCAGTTCTTC.

The V and J genes are TRBV5-4 and TRBJ1-3; D perhaps matches TRBD1 (6 bases). The V gene's germline CDR1 is SGHNT and CDR2 YYREEE (reference sequence). The CDR3 consists of 13 residues. The ends were cut back, 4 bases at V and 4 bases at J, with 9 bases in the middle. The CDR3 sequence is CASSQQGGNTIYF. Written as DNA, the CDR3 is TGTGCCAGCAGCCAACAGGGCGGAAACACCATATATTTT.

The rearrangement links TRBV15 to TRBJ1-4, with D possibly matching TRBD1 (6 bases). V was shortened by 2 bases and J by 0 bases, with 13 bases between the two germline ends. The CDR3 runs to 17 residues. Germline assignment: CDR1 LNHNV and CDR2 YYDKDF (reference sequence). In DNA, the CDR3 is TGTGCCACCAGCAGACTGGACAGAATTTCAACTAATGAAAAACTGTTTTTT. The encoded protein is CATSRLDRISTNEKLFF.

CDR3 nucleotides: TGTGCCACCAGCTCTCCGGGAGGACAGGGGGCTCCTGGAATCGTTCAGCCCCAGCATTTT. This codes for CATSSPGGQGAPGIVQPQHF. This sequence joins TRBV15 and TRBJ1-5; 11 bases align to TRBD1. Per the germline V gene, CDR1 is LNHNV and CDR2 is YYDKDF (reference sequence). V was pared by 5 bases and J by 6 bases, with 21 bases of the junction left unmatched. The CDR3 sequence is 20 residues long.

The V and J genes are TRBV30 and TRBJ1-3; TRBD1 matches 7 bases. The junction had 7 bases not matched to a gene; V was cut back by 4 bases and J by 4 bases. Germline assignment: CDR1 GTSNPN and CDR2 SVGIG (reference sequence). This CDR3 comprises 14 residues. The CDR3 loop is CAWTTGIGGNTIYF. Written as DNA, the CDR3 is TGTGCCTGGACGACAGGGATCGGCGGAAACACCATATATTTT.

This chain joins TRBV27 and TRBJ2-1; 9 bases line up with TRBD2. The J segment lost 8 bases and the V segment lost 4 bases, leaving 12 bases of the junction unmatched. The CDR3 is 16 amino acids. CDR1 is MNHEY, CDR2 SMNVEV, per germline (reference sequence). The CDR3 DNA is TGTGCCAGCAGTTCCGTACTAGCGGGTAAGGGTTATGAGCAGTTCTTC. Translation: CASSSVLAGKGYEQFF.

The chain carries TRBV6-1 and TRBJ2-1, with D possibly TRBD2 on 6 matching bases. CDR3 size: 15 residues. CDR1 is MNHNS, CDR2 SASEGT, per germline. The V gene lost 6 bases and the J gene lost 2 bases, with 14 bases spanning the gap. The CDR3 loop reads CASRPGSGAYNEQFF. The CDR3, as DNA: TGTGCCAGCAGGCCGGGTAGCGGCGCCTACAATGAGCAGTTCTTC.

The rearrangement links TRBV19 to TRBJ2-1, with 9 bases lining up with TRBD2. This CDR3 has 16 residues. V dropped 4 bases and J dropped 8; count of bases not matched to a gene: 12. Germline values: CDR1 LNHDA, CDR2 SQIVND (reference sequence). The CDR3 sequence: CASSKGGGRAGDEQFF. CDR3 DNA: TGTGCCAGTAGTAAGGGTGGCGGGAGGGCCGGGGATGAGCAGTTCTTC.

V and J are TRBV11-3 and TRBJ2-5, with D possibly TRBD2 on 5 matching bases. The V end was cut by 8 bases, the J end by 2 bases, with 15 bases between. Germline V gene data show CDR1 as SGHNT and CDR2 as YENEEA. The CDR3 runs 14 residues. CDR3 nucleotide sequence: TGTGCCAGCTCTGGGGATTCGGGACAAGAGACCCAGTACTTC. It encodes CASSGDSGQETQYF.

This sequence joins TRBV4-1 and TRBJ2-2, with TRBD2 matching 10 bases. V was pared by 0 bases and J by 0 bases, with 4 bases of the junction left unmatched. This CDR3 is built from 18 residues. Germline lookup yields CDR1 MGHRA and CDR2 YSYEKL. CDR3 residues: CASSQDASGGSNTGELFF. CDR3 DNA sequence: TGCGCCAGCAGCCAAGACGCTAGCGGGGGTTCGAACACCGGGGAGCTGTTTTTT.

In this sample, this clone turned up once. This chain links TRBV11-2 with TRBJ2-4; D possibly corresponds to TRBD1 (5 bases). The CDR3 is 13 amino acids. Germline V lookup: CDR1 SGHAT, CDR2 FQNNGV. V lost 0 bases and J lost 10, with 10 bases in between. Here the CDR3 reads CASSLDMGLIQYF. Here the CDR3 DNA reads TGTGCCAGCAGCTTAGATATGGGGCTAATTCAGTACTTC. Combining the CDR3 with reference TRBV11-2 and TRBJ2-4 gives the whole variable domain EAGVAQSPRYKIIEKRQSVAFWCNPISGHATLYWYQQILGQGPKLLIQFQNNGVVDDSQLPKDRFSAERLKGVDSTLKIQPAKLEDSAVYLCASSLDMGLIQYFGAGTRLSVL.

The gene calls are TRBV18 and TRBJ2-3; TRBD1 matches 7 bases. The J segment lost 4 bases and the V segment lost 2 bases, leaving 6 bases of the junction unmatched. The CDR3 loop spans 15 amino acids. CDR1 KGHSH and CDR2 LQKENI come from the germline V gene. The CDR3 spells CASSPSRGRSDTQYF. In DNA, the CDR3 is TGTGCCAGCTCACCATCGAGGGGGCGGTCAGATACGCAGTATTTT.

The rearrangement uses TRBV6-1 and TRBJ1-4; 7 bases fit TRBD1. From germline, CDR1 is MNHNS and CDR2 SASEGT. V lost 4 bases to trimming and J lost 0 bases; unmatched junction nucleotides: 2. This CDR3 is 15 amino acids long. CDR3 nucleotides: TGTGCCAGCAGTGTACAGGGGTCAACTAATGAAAAACTGTTTTTT. Residues: CASSVQGSTNEKLFF.

The chain links TRBV4-1 to TRBJ2-2, with 7 positions matching TRBD1. CDR3 length: 21 amino acids. In germline, CDR1 is MGHRA, CDR2 YSYEKL. The J segment lost 0 bases and the V segment lost 6 bases, leaving 22 bases of the junction unmatched. CDR3 sequence (DNA): TGCGCCAGCAGGCCCCCCAGAACTAACAGGGGTCCCTTACCGAACACCGGGGAGCTGTTTTTT. This gives the protein CASRPPRTNRGPLPNTGELFF.

The chain recombines TRBV21-1 with TRBJ2-4; TRBD1 reflects the table's D call only, with no check against the DNA. TRBV21-1 represents a pseudogene. The CDR3 sequence is 21 residues long. Here the CDR3 reads CASSRQTGCREGRLAKNIQYF. The CDR3 bases are TGTGCCAGCAGCAGACAAACAGGGTGCCGTGAGGGCCGTTTAGCCAAAAACATTCAGTACTTC.

The chain couples TRBV6-4 to TRBJ2-1; 7 nucleotides match TRBD1. Trimming cost V 2 bases and J 10 bases; bases outside gene matches: 11. The CDR3 is 15 amino acids. Germline values: CDR1 MRHNA, CDR2 SNTAGT. The CDR3 sequence: CASSDATGKFWEQFF. The CDR3 region has the DNA TGTGCCAGCAGTGACGCGACAGGGAAATTCTGGGAGCAGTTCTTC.

The rearrangement uses TRBV29-1 and TRBJ2-6; a weak D match, TRBD1 (5 bases). The length of the CDR3 is 14 residues. Trimming shortened V by 6 bases and J by 0 bases, and 9 bases separated the two germline ends. Per germline, CDR1 SQVTM and CDR2 ANQGSEA. In DNA, the CDR3 is TGCAGCGTCGCAGGGTTCTCTGGGGCCAACGTCCTGACTTTC. The encoded protein is CSVAGFSGANVLTF.